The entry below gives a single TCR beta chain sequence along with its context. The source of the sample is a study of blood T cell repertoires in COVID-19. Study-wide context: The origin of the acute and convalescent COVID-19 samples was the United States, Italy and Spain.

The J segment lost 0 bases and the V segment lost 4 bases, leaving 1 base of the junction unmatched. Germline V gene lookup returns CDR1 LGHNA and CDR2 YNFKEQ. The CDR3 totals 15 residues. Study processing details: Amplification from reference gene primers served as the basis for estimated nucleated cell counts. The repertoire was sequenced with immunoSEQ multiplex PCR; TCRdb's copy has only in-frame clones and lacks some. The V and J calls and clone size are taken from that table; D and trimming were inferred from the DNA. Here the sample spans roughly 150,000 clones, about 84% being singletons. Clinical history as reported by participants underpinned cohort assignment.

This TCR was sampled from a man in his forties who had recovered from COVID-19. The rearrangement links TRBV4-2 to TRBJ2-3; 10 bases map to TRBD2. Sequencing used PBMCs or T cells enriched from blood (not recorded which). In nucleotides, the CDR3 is TGTGCCAGCAGCCGGACTAGCGGTAGCACAGATACGCAGTATTTT. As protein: CASSRTSGSTDTQYF.